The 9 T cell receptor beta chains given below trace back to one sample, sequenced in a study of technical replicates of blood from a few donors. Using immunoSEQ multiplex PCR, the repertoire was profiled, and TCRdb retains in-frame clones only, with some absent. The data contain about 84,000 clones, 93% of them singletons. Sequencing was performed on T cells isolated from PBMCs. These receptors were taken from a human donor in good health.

The CDR3 sequence is CASSVDGRANYGYTF. Written as DNA, the CDR3 is TGTGCCAGCAGTGTTGACGGGAGAGCTAACTATGGCTACACCTTC. This chain links TRBV6-1 with TRBJ1-2, with D uncertain. V lost 4 bases, J lost 0 bases, and 12 bases lay in between. Germline values: CDR1 MNHNS, CDR2 SASEGT. The CDR3 is 15 amino acids.

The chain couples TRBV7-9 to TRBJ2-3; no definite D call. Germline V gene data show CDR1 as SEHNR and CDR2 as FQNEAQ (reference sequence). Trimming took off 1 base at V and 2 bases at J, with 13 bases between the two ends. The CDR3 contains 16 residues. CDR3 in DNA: TGTGCCAGCAGCTTAGGTCGGTTCTCCCACACAGATACGCAGTATTTT. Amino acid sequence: CASSLGRFSHTDTQYF.

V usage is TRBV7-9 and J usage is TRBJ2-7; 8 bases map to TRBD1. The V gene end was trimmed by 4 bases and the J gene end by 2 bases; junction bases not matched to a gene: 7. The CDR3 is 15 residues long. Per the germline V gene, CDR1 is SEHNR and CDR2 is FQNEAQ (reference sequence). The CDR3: CASSSGTGKTYEQYF. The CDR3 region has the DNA TGTGCCAGCAGCTCCGGGACAGGAAAAACCTACGAGCAGTACTTC.

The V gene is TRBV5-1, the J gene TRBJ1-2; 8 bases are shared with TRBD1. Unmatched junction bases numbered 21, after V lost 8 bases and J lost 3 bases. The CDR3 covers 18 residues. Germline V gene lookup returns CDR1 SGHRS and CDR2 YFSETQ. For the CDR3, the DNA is TGCGCCAGGCCTGACAGGGGTAAGTTTCTTGGCCCCGACTATGGCTACACCTTC. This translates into CARPDRGKFLGPDYGYTF.

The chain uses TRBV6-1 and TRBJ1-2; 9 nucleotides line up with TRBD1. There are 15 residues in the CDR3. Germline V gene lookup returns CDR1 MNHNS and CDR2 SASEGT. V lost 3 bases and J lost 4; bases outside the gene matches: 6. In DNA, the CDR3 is TGTGCCAGCAGTGACGGGACAGGGAAAGGCTATGGCTACACCTTC. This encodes CASSDGTGKGYGYTF.

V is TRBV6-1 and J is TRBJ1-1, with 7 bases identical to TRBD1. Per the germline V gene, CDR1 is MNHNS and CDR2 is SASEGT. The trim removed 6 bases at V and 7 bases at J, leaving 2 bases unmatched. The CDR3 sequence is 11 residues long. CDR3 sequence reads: CASSQGGEAFF. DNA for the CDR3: TGTGCCAGCAGCCAGGGGGGTGAAGCTTTCTTT.

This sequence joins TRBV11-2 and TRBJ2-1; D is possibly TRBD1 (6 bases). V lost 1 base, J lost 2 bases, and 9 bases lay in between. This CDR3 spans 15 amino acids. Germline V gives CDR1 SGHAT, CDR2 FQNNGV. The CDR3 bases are TGTGCCAGCAGCTTAGCCAGGGGTCCCTACAATGAGCAGTTCTTC. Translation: CASSLARGPYNEQFF.

CDR3 nucleotide sequence: TGTGCCAGCAGATCCCTCCTGAGGGGGGGCCAGCCCCAGCATTTT. Amino acids: CASRSLLRGGQPQHF. This chain uses TRBV28 with TRBJ1-5; D might be TRBD1 (6 bases). From germline, CDR1 is MDHEN and CDR2 SYDVKM. This CDR3 is 15 amino acids long. Deletions cut 6 bases from V and 7 bases from J, with 19 bases between.

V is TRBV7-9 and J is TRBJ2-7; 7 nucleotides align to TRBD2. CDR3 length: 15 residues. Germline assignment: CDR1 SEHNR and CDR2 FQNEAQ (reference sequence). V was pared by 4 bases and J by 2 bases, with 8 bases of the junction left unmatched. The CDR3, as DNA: TGTGCCAGCAGCTCGAACTGGCGGGGGACCTACGAGCAGTACTTC. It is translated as CASSSNWRGTYEQYF.